The 32 T cell receptor beta chains reported below all come from one sample, sequenced in a study of T-cell memory formation after mild COVID-19. TCRdb reprocessed the 5' RACE reads via MiXCR and lists one record per CDR3 protein. The sample holds approximately 340,000 distinct CDR3 sequences; 10% to 15% are singletons and the top ten take around a fifth. The sample comprised PBMCs or a T cell subset sorted from them (not recorded which). All receptors derive from a man aged 18 to 30 who had mild COVID-19 (a few samples of this study predate the infection). Cell type and time point are not known.

This clonotype was observed a handful of times. In DNA form, the CDR3 reads TGTGCCAGCAGCCAAGGATTTGACAGGGTGAAGACCCAGTACTTC. Its translation: CASSQGFDRVKTQYF. The chain employs TRBV3-1 and TRBJ2-5, with 7 bases fitting TRBD1. Germline-derived CDR1 and CDR2 are LGHDT and YNNKEL (reference sequence). The CDR3 has 15 amino acids. V shed 1 base, J shed 6 bases, and the junction held 8 bases outside the gene matches.

Only a few counts were recorded for this clonotype. The chain combines TRBV12-3 or TRBV12-4 with TRBJ2-2; D is undetermined. With 7 bases removed from V and 6 bases from J, the gap between germline ends came to 12 bases. This CDR3 comprises 13 residues. CDR3 loop: CASIRPGPGELFF. The CDR3 region has the DNA TGTGCCAGCATCAGACCTGGGCCCGGGGAGCTGTTTTTT.

This clonotype occurred a few times. The V call is TRBV7-9, the J call TRBJ2-7, with D hard to call. The CDR3 spans 13 residues. The ends were cut back, 5 bases at V and 1 base at J, with 9 bases in the middle. Germline-derived CDR1 and CDR2 are SEHNR and FQNEAQ (reference sequence). The CDR3 here is CASSKTASYEQYF. The CDR3 DNA is TGTGCCAGCAGCAAGACGGCATCCTACGAGCAGTACTTC.

The chain carries TRBV4-1 and TRBJ2-4; D is perhaps TRBD1 (5 bases). The CDR3 loop spans 16 amino acids. V lost 1 base and J 0 bases, leaving 10 bases between the germline ends. Germline V gene lookup returns CDR1 MGHRA and CDR2 YSYEKL. This CDR3 is CASSQAGLLAKNIQYF. In DNA form, the CDR3 reads TGCGCCAGCAGCCAAGCAGGGCTACTAGCCAAAAACATTCAGTACTTC.

This clonotype came up a few times. The J gene is TRBJ1-5, the V gene TRBV24-1; 12 bases map to TRBD1. After removal of 5 bases from V and 8 bases from J, the junction contained 3 bases not matched to a gene. The germline gives CDR1 KGHDR, CDR2 SFDVKD. The CDR3 sequence is 14 residues long. This CDR3 is CATSGDRGREPQHF. CDR3 nucleotides: TGTGCCACCAGTGGGGACAGGGGGCGGGAGCCCCAGCATTTT.

J is TRBJ2-3 and V is TRBV24-1; D gene ambiguous. This CDR3 comprises 14 residues. Germline-derived CDR1 and CDR2 are KGHDR and SFDVKD. V lost 0 bases and J 4 bases, leaving 7 bases between the germline ends. Here the CDR3 reads CATSDLDFSDTQYF. The CDR3 nucleotides read TGTGCCACCAGTGATTTGGATTTTTCAGATACGCAGTATTTT.

The V and J genes are TRBV11-2 and TRBJ1-1; a possible D gene is TRBD1 (5 bases). The germline gives CDR1 SGHAT, CDR2 FQNNGV. The CDR3 runs to 14 residues. V was pared by 6 bases and J by 0 bases, with 11 bases between. The CDR3 region has the DNA TGTGCCAGCAGATTCGGGGCCCTGAACACTGAAGCTTTCTTT. This codes for CASRFGALNTEAFF.

The V call is TRBV5-1, the J call TRBJ1-5; no firm D call. The CDR3 is 14 residues long. Germline CDR1 reads SGHRS; CDR2 reads YFSETQ. The V end lost 0 bases, the J end lost 2 bases, and 6 bases lay between the germline ends. The CDR3 region has the DNA TGCGCCAGCAGCTTGGACTCCGGCAATCAGCCCCAGCATTTT. It encodes CASSLDSGNQPQHF.

This clonotype was seen more than once but under ten times. The chain recombines TRBV5-1 with TRBJ2-7; perhaps TRBD2 as D (6 bases). Trimming removed 7 bases at V and 0 bases at J, with 17 bases between. Germline CDR1 reads SGHRS; CDR2 reads YFSETQ. The CDR3 has 15 residues. The CDR3 loop reads CASAGTSKASYEQYF. As DNA, the CDR3 is TGCGCCAGCGCGGGGACTTCTAAGGCCTCCTACGAGCAGTACTTC.

The chain joins TRBV7-2 to TRBJ1-1; D is possibly TRBD1 (5 bases). V was shortened by 4 bases and J by 1 base, with 10 bases between the two germline ends. From germline, CDR1 is SGHTA and CDR2 FQGNSA. This CDR3 comprises 14 residues. The CDR3 here is CASSSRRGNTEAFF. The CDR3 bases are TGTGCCAGCAGCTCCAGGAGGGGGAACACTGAAGCTTTCTTT.

V usage is TRBV27 and J usage is TRBJ2-4, with D possibly called TRBD1 or TRBD2 (6 bases each). Trimming took off 8 bases at V and 0 bases at J, with 17 bases between the two ends. The CDR3 runs to 16 residues. Germline CDR1 MNHEY, CDR2 SMNVEV (reference sequence). Here the CDR3 DNA reads TGTGCCAGCGGCGTCTATAGGGGGGCAGCCAAAAACATTCAGTACTTC. As protein: CASGVYRGAAKNIQYF.

This clonotype was counted only a few times. The CDR3 bases are TGTGCCAGCAGCGCGGGACTAGCGGGGGGGCGGAGCACAGATACGCAGTATTTT. Translating gives CASSAGLAGGRSTDTQYF. The rearrangement links TRBV9 to TRBJ2-3; TRBD2 matches at 16 bases. Germline trimming cut 3 bases from V and 0 bases from J; bases unmatched to any gene: 4. The CDR3 spans 18 residues. Germline V gene lookup returns CDR1 SGDLS and CDR2 YYNGEE.

This clonotype has a handful of counts. CDR3 region: CASSLGGRRNEKLFF. The CDR3, as DNA: TGTGCCAGCAGCTTAGGCGGGCGCCGGAATGAAAAACTGTTTTTT. The V call is TRBV7-6, the J call TRBJ1-4, with no clear D. V shed 1 base and J shed 5 bases, with 11 bases lying between them. This CDR3 contains 15 residues. Per germline, CDR1 SGHVS and CDR2 FNYEAQ.

This clonotype came up a few times. V gene TRBV6-1 combines with J gene TRBJ1-5; tentatively, D is TRBD1 (5 bases). This CDR3 has 17 residues. With 6 bases removed from V and 7 bases from J, the gap between germline ends came to 25 bases. The germline gives CDR1 MNHNS, CDR2 SASEGT. The DNA of the CDR3 is TGTGCCAGCAGGGACCCCGGGAGTGGGGCCCTCAGGCAGCCCCAGCATTTT. It is translated as CASRDPGSGALRQPQHF.

This chain uses TRBV19 with TRBJ1-5; no definite D call. The V and J ends lost 5 bases and 7 bases respectively, with 6 bases between them. Looked up from germline, CDR1 is LNHDA and CDR2 is SQIVND (reference sequence). The CDR3 spans 11 residues. The CDR3 nucleotides read TGTGCCAGTAGTTTTGGGCAGCCCCAGCATTTT. This translates into CASSFGQPQHF.

A few counts support this clonotype. The V call is TRBV29-1, the J call TRBJ1-1; D possibly corresponds to TRBD1 (5 bases). Germline CDR1 is SQVTM and CDR2 is ANQGSEA. Trimming removed 4 bases from V and 0 bases from J, with 18 bases in between. The CDR3 length is 16 residues. The CDR3 bases are TGCAGCGTTGTCCGTGGGGGGAGACACATGAACACTGAAGCTTTCTTT. This encodes CSVVRGGRHMNTEAFF.

In its sample, this clonotype was seen a few times. This chain connects TRBV11-2 to TRBJ1-1; no clear D. The germline V gene encodes CDR1 SGHAT and CDR2 FQNNGV. V dropped 4 bases and J dropped 4 bases, with 16 bases sitting between them. The CDR3 runs to 15 residues. CDR3 sequence (DNA): TGTGCCAGCAGCTCCCCGGTGGGTTGGGGCACTGAAGCTTTCTTT. The encoded protein is CASSSPVGWGTEAFF.

The V and J genes are TRBV6-5 and TRBJ2-1; 7 nucleotides align to TRBD2. The CDR3 has 14 residues. Trimming at V came to 4 bases and at J to 10 bases, leaving 10 bases not matched to a gene. The germline CDR1 and CDR2 sequences are MNHEY and SVGAGI. CDR3 DNA sequence: TGTGCCAGCAGTTCCTCGAGACTAGCAGGGGAGCAGTTCTTC. Translation: CASSSSRLAGEQFF.

The chain has TRBV12-3 or TRBV12-4 and TRBJ2-5; D is possibly TRBD1 or TRBD2 (5 bases each). V was trimmed by 7 bases and J by 4 bases, leaving 7 bases between them. The CDR3 spans 11 residues. CDR3 nucleotide sequence: TGTGCCAGCAAGGGACGAGAGACCCAGTACTTC. This gives the protein CASKGRETQYF.

In this sample, this clonotype turned up a few times. This chain links TRBV12-3 or TRBV12-4 with TRBJ2-7, with 11 nucleotides matching TRBD2. V trimming: 3 bases; J trimming: 2 bases; junction bases outside the gene matches: 6. This CDR3 is built from 16 residues. This CDR3 reads CASSFSGTSGTYEQYF. In nucleotides, the CDR3 is TGTGCCAGCAGTTTCAGCGGGACTAGCGGAACCTACGAGCAGTACTTC.

V and J are TRBV5-1 and TRBJ1-3; D ambiguous. With 4 bases removed from V and 4 bases from J, the gap between germline ends came to 15 bases. Germline values: CDR1 SGHRS, CDR2 YFSETQ. The CDR3 extends over 15 amino acids. In DNA form, the CDR3 reads TGCGCCAGCAGCGACGGTCCGGCGACGGGAAACACCATATATTTT. It specifies CASSDGPATGNTIYF.

The chain carries TRBV12-3 or TRBV12-4 and TRBJ2-5, with 11 bases identical to TRBD2. V was pared by 5 bases and J by 2 bases, with 4 bases of the junction left unmatched. This CDR3 is 15 amino acids long. The CDR3 DNA is TGTGCCAGCAGTCAACTAGCGGGGGAACAAGAGACCCAGTACTTC. This gives the protein CASSQLAGEQETQYF.

This chain links TRBV5-8 with TRBJ2-2; D might be TRBD1 (6 bases). Germline loops: CDR1 SGHTS, CDR2 YDEGEE. V lost 2 bases and J 4 bases, leaving 12 bases between the germline ends. The CDR3 covers 15 residues. CDR3 DNA sequence: TGTGCCAGCAGCTTCAGCACAGGGTTCACCGGGGAGCTGTTTTTT. Protein product: CASSFSTGFTGELFF. Full variable domain (missing parts from reference TRBV5-8 and TRBJ2-2): EAGVTQSPTHLIKTRGQQATLRCSPISGHTSVYWYQQALGLGLQFLLWYDEGEERNRGNFPPRFSGRQFPNYSSELNVNALELEDSALYLCASSFSTGFTGELFFGEGSRLTVL.

The table lists this clonotype with a few counts. This chain connects TRBV4-1 to TRBJ2-7, with D possibly being TRBD2 (6 bases). V was trimmed by 3 bases and J by 5 bases, leaving 11 bases between them. The CDR3 sequence is 13 residues long. Germline V gene data show CDR1 as MGHRA and CDR2 as YSYEKL. The CDR3 spells CASSQEGKHEQYF. CDR3 sequence (DNA): TGCGCCAGCAGCCAGGAGGGTAAACACGAGCAGTACTTC.

V gene TRBV9 combines with J gene TRBJ2-5, with a weak D call TRBD1 (5 bases). The V end was cut by 1 base, the J end by 2 bases, with 9 bases between. From germline, CDR1 is SGDLS and CDR2 YYNGEE. The CDR3 loop spans 14 amino acids. The CDR3 DNA sequence: TGTGCCAGCAGCGTAACAACAGGACAAGAGACCCAGTACTTC. This sequence encodes CASSVTTGQETQYF. Based on the CDR3 plus reference TRBV9 and TRBJ2-5, the full variable domain is DSGVTQTPKHLITATGQRVTLRCSPRSGDLSVYWYQQSLDQGLQFLIQYYNGEERAKGNILERFSAQQFPDLHSELNLSSLELGDSALYFCASSVTTGQETQYFGPGTRLLVL.

This clonotype was observed a handful of times. The chain employs TRBV29-1 and TRBJ2-5; weak D call: TRBD2 (6 bases). Trimming removed 6 bases from V and 3 bases from J, with 11 bases in between. Germline CDR1 and CDR2: SQVTM and ANQGSEA. The CDR3 has 12 amino acids. For the CDR3, the DNA is TGCAGCGTCGCGGAGCGGGAAGAGACCCAGTACTTC. As protein: CSVAEREETQYF.

This clonotype was picked up a small number of times. This sequence joins TRBV11-2 and TRBJ1-5; D is undetermined. The CDR3 is 12 amino acids. V was pared by 4 bases and J by 2 bases, with 3 bases between. Looked up from germline, CDR1 is SGHAT and CDR2 is FQNNGV. Here the CDR3 DNA reads TGTGCCAGCAGCTCCCGCAATCAGCCCCAGCATTTT. Translated, it gives CASSSRNQPQHF.

The chain has TRBV20-1 and TRBJ2-5, with D tentatively TRBD1 or TRBD2 (6 bases each). The CDR3 has 13 residues. Germline loops: CDR1 DFQATT, CDR2 SNEGSKA (reference sequence). Trimming took off 1 base at V and 2 bases at J, with 8 bases between the two ends. This chain's CDR3 is CSARGGAQETQYF. As DNA, the CDR3 is TGCAGTGCTAGAGGGGGGGCTCAAGAGACCCAGTACTTC.

At least ten counts were recorded for this clonotype. V gene TRBV6-2 or TRBV6-3 combines with J gene TRBJ2-4; tentative D call: TRBD1 (6 bases). The CDR3 extends over 16 amino acids. Germline CDR1 reads MNHEY; CDR2 reads SVGEGT. The ends were cut back, 2 bases at V and 8 bases at J, with 19 bases in the middle. DNA for the CDR3: TGTGCCAGCAGTTACAACGCAGGGGTTGGAGGTGACATTCAGTACTTC. Its translation: CASSYNAGVGGDIQYF.

V and J are TRBV5-6 and TRBJ2-7, with 7 bases fitting TRBD1. This CDR3 contains 14 residues. Unmatched junction bases numbered 3, after V lost 0 bases and J lost 3 bases. The germline CDR1 and CDR2 sequences are SGHDT and YYEEEE. The CDR3 region is CASSLGDSNYEQYV. DNA of the CDR3: TGTGCCAGCAGCTTGGGGGACAGCAACTACGAGCAGTACGTC.

In its sample, this clonotype was seen a few times. The V and J genes are TRBV6-2 or TRBV6-3 and TRBJ1-5; perhaps TRBD1 as D (6 bases). The CDR3 covers 15 residues. Germline loops: CDR1 MNHEY, CDR2 SVGEGT. V lost 6 bases and J 4 bases, leaving 16 bases between the germline ends. CDR3 sequence: CASRLTGRRNQPQHF. CDR3 DNA: TGTGCCAGCAGGCTGACAGGCCGTCGGAATCAGCCCCAGCATTTT.

This clonotype was picked up a small number of times. The rearrangement links TRBV4-3 to TRBJ2-7; TRBD2 aligns across 8 bases. J gave up 5 bases and V 3 bases, and 9 bases lay outside the gene matches. CDR3 length equals 15 residues. Germline assignment: CDR1 LGHNA and CDR2 YSLEER. CDR3 DNA sequence: TGCGCCAGCAGCCAGGTACTAGCGGCCCCCCACGAGCAGTACTTC. Encoded protein: CASSQVLAAPHEQYF.